A single sample is the source of the 26 T cell receptor delta chains below, sequenced in a study of delta chains in infants with herpesvirus infections. Reverse transcription of PBMC RNA used primers specific for the gamma and delta chains. TCRdb called clones from the RT-PCR reads again using CATT. The sample contains approximately 800 delta-chain clones, approximately 30% of which appear only once. Sequences were derived from peripheral blood, sampled at time point 2 of longitudinal follow-up. The receptors were sampled from a human donor who was a Ugandan infant, either HIV-exposed or HIV-unexposed (not recorded which).

Turning to this clone: A read error is possible here, since a much larger clone lies one base away. Other DNA sequences of this sample code for an identical CDR3. The J gene is TRDJ2, the V gene TRDV2, with TRDD3 identical over 7 bases. This CDR3 region has 18 residues. V shed 4 bases, J shed 0 bases, and the junction held 13 bases outside the gene matches. Germline V gene sequence: CDR1 GEAIGNYY, CDR2 EKD. CDR3 coding DNA: TGTGCCTGTGAAGTACTGGGGAACGCGCCTCCTTTGACAGCACAACTCTTCTTT. Translation gives CACEVLGNAPPLTAQLFF.

V and J are TRDV2 and TRDJ2, with TRDD3 identical over 13 bases. The CDR3 is 16 residues long. CDR1 is GEAIGNYY, CDR2 EKD, per germline. V shed 3 bases and J 3 bases; nucleotides not matched to a gene: 3. CDR3 loop: CACDVLGDTLTAQLFF. The CDR3 DNA is TGTGCCTGTGACGTACTGGGGGATACGCTGACAGCACAACTCTTCTTT.

With regard to this clone: A much larger clonotype is one base distant, so this may be a read error. The V call is TRDV2, the J call TRDJ1, with TRDD3 matching 12 bases. Looked up from germline, CDR1 is GEAIGNYY and CDR2 is EKD. The length of the CDR3 is 17 residues. The junction had 8 bases not matched to a gene; V was cut back by 3 bases and J by 1 base. The CDR3 spells CACDAVLGDTITDKLIF. Here the CDR3 DNA reads TGTGCCTGTGACGCCGTACTGGGGGATACCATCACCGATAAACTCATCTTT.

This clone occurred a few times. The V gene is TRDV1, the J gene TRDJ2; D gene ambiguous. V shed 1 base and J shed 9 bases, with 21 bases lying between them. CDR1 is TSWWSYY and CDR2 is QGS in the germline V gene. The CDR3 totals 17 residues. The CDR3 reads CALGEPFAGTAFPQLFF. The CDR3 region has the DNA TGTGCTCTTGGGGAACCATTTGCGGGTACTGCCTTTCCACAACTCTTCTTT.

Relative to its sample, this clone is large. The CDR3 DNA reads TGTGCCTGTGACACCGTGCAAAGACTGGGGGATACTAACACCGATAAACTCATCTTT. This gives the protein CACDTVQRLGDTNTDKLIF. The V gene is TRDV2, the J gene TRDJ1; TRDD3 aligns across 12 bases. Unmatched junction bases numbered 10, after V lost 0 bases and J lost 0 bases. The length of the CDR3 is 19 residues. Per the germline V gene, CDR1 is GEAIGNYY and CDR2 is EKD.

The V gene is TRDV2, the J gene TRDJ1; 10 nucleotides line up with TRDD3. Germline CDR1 reads GEAIGNYY; CDR2 reads EKD. This CDR3 spans 15 amino acids. V was clipped by 3 bases and J by 4 bases; unmatched bases: 7. For the CDR3, the DNA is TGTGCCTGTGACTTACTGGGGGATGTGCACGATAAACTCATCTTT. Encoded protein: CACDLLGDVHDKLIF.

This clone was seen more than once but under ten times. The V call is TRDV1, the J call TRDJ1; 7 positions match TRDD2. With V trimmed by 3 bases and J by 8 bases, 6 bases remained unmatched. The CDR3 is made up of 13 amino acids. Germline-derived CDR1 and CDR2 are TSWWSYY and QGS. The CDR3 loop reads CALGEGFLRKLIF. DNA for the CDR3: TGTGCTCTTGGGGAGGGGTTCCTACGGAAACTCATCTTT.

Points on this clone: This clone may be a read error of a much larger clone one base away. This chain uses TRDV1 with TRDJ1; D gene uncertain. V lost 1 base to trimming and J lost 0 bases, with 18 bases between them. The V gene's germline CDR1 is TSWWSYY and CDR2 QGS. The CDR3 has 18 residues. The CDR3, as DNA: TGTGCTCTTGGGGAACAAGATTCCCCCGCACACCACACCGATAAACTCATCTTT. Its translation is CALGEQDSPAHHTDKLIF.

By sample fraction, this clone is large. This rearrangement joins TRDV2 to TRDJ1; 9 positions agree with TRDD3. The ends lost 3 bases at V and 7 bases at J; junction bases unmatched: 14. The CDR3 runs to 16 residues. Germline CDR1 reads GEAIGNYY; CDR2 reads EKD. The CDR3 is CACDHLAELGELKLIF. The CDR3 nucleotides read TGTGCCTGTGACCACCTAGCCGAACTGGGGGAGCTTAAACTCATCTTT.

As to this clone: A read error may be the cause here, since a much bigger clone is one base away. The sample has other DNA sequences that encode this CDR3 too. V is TRDV1 and J is TRDJ1, with 9 bases that match TRDD2. The CDR3 totals 18 residues. Trimming at V came to 1 base and at J to 8 bases, leaving 17 bases not matched to a gene. The germline CDR1 and CDR2 sequences are TSWWSYY and QGS. CDR3 sequence (DNA): TGTGCTCTTGGGGAACATAGCCTTCCTACCATCTGGGGAACCAAACTCATCTTT. Protein sequence: CALGEHSLPTIWGTKLIF.

About this clone itself: This may be a read error, as it is one base from a much larger clone. V usage is TRDV2 and J usage is TRDJ3; D may be TRDD2 (6 bases). This CDR3 spans 18 amino acids. V lost 3 bases, J lost 1 base, and 15 bases lay in between. Germline CDR1 is GEAIGNYY and CDR2 is EKD. The CDR3 DNA reads as TGTGCCTGTGACGCCGGATCCTACCGTTCCTGGGACACCCGACAGATGTTTTTC. Encoded protein: CACDAGSYRSWDTRQMFF.

This clone rates as medium-sized (0.01 to 0.1%). CDR3 DNA: TGTGCCTGTGACACCCTACTGGGGGATAACTCCTGGGACACCCGACAGATGTTTTTC. It specifies CACDTLLGDNSWDTRQMFF. This chain joins TRDV2 and TRDJ3; 11 bases align to TRDD3. With V trimmed by 0 bases and J by 0 bases, 3 bases remained unmatched. The CDR3 has 19 amino acids. In germline, CDR1 is GEAIGNYY, CDR2 EKD.

The rearrangement uses TRDV2 and TRDJ1; no clear D. With 0 bases removed from V and 0 bases from J, the gap between germline ends came to 13 bases. There are 16 residues in the CDR3. CDR1 GEAIGNYY and CDR2 EKD come from the germline V gene. The CDR3 DNA reads TGTGCCTGTGACACCTTACTACCGGAGTACACCGATAAACTCATCTTT. It specifies CACDTLLPEYTDKLIF.

Details on this clone: A read error is the likely source, as a far larger clone sits one nucleotide away. The same CDR3 is also encoded by other DNA sequences in this sample. The chain uses TRDV1 and TRDJ1, with a tentative D call TRDD3 (6 bases). CDR1 and CDR2 (germline): TSWWSYY, QGS. The CDR3 spans 20 residues. The V end lost 0 bases, the J end lost 0 bases, and 23 bases lay between the germline ends. CDR3 sequence: CALGELFTVLGDLYTDKLIF. CDR3 nucleotides: TGTGCTCTTGGGGAACTATTCACTGTACTCGGGGATCTGTACACCGATAAACTCATCTTT.

In this sample, this clone turned up a few times. The genes are TRDV2 and TRDJ1, with 7 bases aligning to TRDD3. CDR1 is GEAIGNYY, CDR2 EKD, per germline. This CDR3 has 18 amino acids. The ends lost 0 bases at V and 2 bases at J; junction bases unmatched: 14. The CDR3 DNA sequence: TGTGCCTGTGACACCGTCCGCTGGGGGTTAAAAACGACCGATAAACTCATCTTT. Residues: CACDTVRWGLKTTDKLIF.

The chain carries TRDV1 and TRDJ1; possibly TRDD3 for D (6 bases). The CDR3 consists of 15 residues. Looked up from germline, CDR1 is TSWWSYY and CDR2 is QGS. Trimming removed 2 bases from V and 7 bases from J, with 17 bases in between. The DNA for the CDR3 is TGTGCTCTTGGGGAAAAGGGGTCGGGGGAGATTAAACTCATCTTT. It specifies CALGEKGSGEIKLIF.

This clone occurred a few times. The J gene is TRDJ1, the V gene TRDV2; 7 nucleotides match TRDD3. The germline V gene has CDR1 GEAIGNYY and CDR2 EKD. The CDR3 spans 14 residues. The trim removed 0 bases at V and 4 bases at J, leaving 4 bases unmatched. The CDR3: CACDTWGTSDKLIF. Here the CDR3 DNA reads TGTGCCTGTGACACCTGGGGGACAAGCGATAAACTCATCTTT.

This clone is deemed medium-sized. The chain couples TRDV1 to TRDJ1; TRDD3 matches at 13 bases. Germline V gives CDR1 TSWWSYY, CDR2 QGS. The trim removed 1 base at V and 2 bases at J, leaving 28 bases unmatched. The CDR3 covers 25 residues. CDR3 region: CALGEPSPAFLNILGDTRRTDKLIF. The CDR3 DNA reads as TGTGCTCTTGGGGAACCTTCCCCGGCCTTCCTAAATATACTGGGGGATACGAGGCGGACCGATAAACTCATCTTT.

No V gene was called, though TRDJ3 was called as the J gene. This CDR3 is 10 amino acids long. The CDR3 is CSGDTRQMFF. The CDR3 DNA is TGCTCCGGGGACACCCGACAGATGTTTTTC.

This clone is large within its sample. The gene calls are TRDV2 and TRDJ2; TRDD3 aligns across 12 bases. CDR1 and CDR2 from the germline V gene are GEAIGNYY and EKD. V trimming: 3 bases; J trimming: 3 bases; junction bases outside the gene matches: 4. The CDR3 is 16 amino acids. The CDR3 bases are TGTGCCTGTGACCCTCTGGGGGATACGCTGACAGCACAACTCTTCTTT. Its translation: CACDPLGDTLTAQLFF.

This clone counts as large (0.1 to 1%). The chain carries TRDV1 and TRDJ1; no clear D gene. The V gene's germline CDR1 is TSWWSYY and CDR2 QGS. CDR3 length: 16 residues. The germline V and J ends were trimmed by 5 bases and 2 bases, with 18 bases remaining between them. CDR3 DNA sequence: TGTGCTCTTGGGATCATATGGCCCCCGAGAACCGATAAACTCATCTTT. Its protein is CALGIIWPPRTDKLIF.

Points on this clone: One base away lies a much larger clone, so this may be a sequencing read error. The CDR3 protein is CACDTDFLREHPGEYTDKLIF. For the CDR3, the DNA is TGTGCCTGTGACACCGACTTCCTACGTGAACATCCGGGGGAGTACACCGATAAACTCATCTTT. This chain connects TRDV2 to TRDJ1; 8 bases align to TRDD2. The CDR3 extends over 21 amino acids. Looked up from germline, CDR1 is GEAIGNYY and CDR2 is EKD. Unmatched junction bases numbered 20, after V lost 0 bases and J lost 0 bases.

This clone was detected only once. The chain links TRDV2 to TRDJ3; 8 positions match TRDD3. Trimming at V came to 4 bases and at J to 1 base, leaving 8 bases not matched to a gene. The CDR3 has 18 amino acids. Germline V gene sequence: CDR1 GEAIGNYY, CDR2 EKD. The DNA of the CDR3 is TGTGCCTGTGATTTCACTGGGGGTCTTTCCTGGGACACCCGACAGATGTTTTTC. Translated, it gives CACDFTGGLSWDTRQMFF.

V gene TRDV2 combines with J gene TRDJ1; 12 nucleotides align to TRDD3. The germline V gene has CDR1 GEAIGNYY and CDR2 EKD. V was clipped by 4 bases and J by 3 bases; unmatched bases: 8. The CDR3 consists of 16 residues. The CDR3 spells CACDLLGDTVADKLIF. The CDR3 DNA reads TGTGCCTGTGATCTACTGGGGGATACAGTTGCCGATAAACTCATCTTT.

By share of the sample, this clone is large. V gene TRDV1 combines with J gene TRDJ1; 9 bases are a match to TRDD3. CDR3 size: 26 residues. Germline CDR1 is TSWWSYY and CDR2 is QGS. Germline trimming cut 6 bases from V and 0 bases from J; bases unmatched to any gene: 38. CDR3: CALGPQSLPGFKAYWGTSSYTDKLIF. CDR3 in DNA: TGTGCTCTTGGTCCCCAATCACTACCGGGATTTAAAGCTTACTGGGGGACCTCGTCGTACACCGATAAACTCATCTTT.

This clone has just one count. This chain links TRDV1 with TRDJ1, with 9 bases matching TRDD3. The CDR3 contains 20 residues. V gave up 5 bases and J gave up 7 bases; unmatched junction bases: 26. Germline V gene data show CDR1 as TSWWSYY and CDR2 as QGS. The CDR3 spells CALGPQPPQLPTGGDGKLIF. CDR3 nucleotide sequence: TGTGCTCTTGGGCCCCAACCTCCGCAACTGCCTACTGGGGGAGACGGTAAACTCATCTTT.